The present TCR beta chain was sequenced within a study of CD8 T cells in Susac syndrome. Across the study: Intravenous immunoglobulin alone or corticosteroids were being given to patients with Susac syndrome at blood draw, unless they were therapy-naive.

Random hexamers primed reverse transcription of about 0.45 to 1 ug RNA. Amplification of the TCR beta CDR3 was carried out by immunoSEQ multiplex PCR, which spanned a total of 54 Vbeta and 13 Jbeta segments. In TCRdb, the immunoSEQ multiplex PCR reads were re-called with MiXCR into one record per CDR3 protein. The repertoire holds 70,000 to 100,000 distinct CDR3 sequences, with about 96% as singletons. Germline V gives CDR1 DFQATT, CDR2 SNEGSKA (reference sequence). The CDR3 extends over 12 amino acids. Trimming removed 3 bases at V and 3 bases at J, with 9 bases between. Concerning this clonotype: What it binds is not known.

Study-wide findings and caveats: In total CD8+ repertoires, some 15 Susac-specific public clones were found, and in CD8+ TEMRA repertoires, roughly 5 were found.

Sequenced: CD8+ T cells from PBMCs. The chain employs TRBV20-1 and TRBJ2-7; tentatively, D is TRBD1 (5 bases). The source is a human donor with Susac syndrome. CDR3 in amino acids: CSASQGYYEQYF. The CDR3, as DNA: TGCAGTGCTAGTCAGGGTTACTACGAGCAGTACTTC.